These 30 T cell receptor beta chains originate from one sample sequenced in a study of response to subunit inactivated influenza vaccine. Using its own MiXCR run on the RT-PCR reads, TCRdb lists one record per CDR3 protein. The table records about 700,000 distinct CDR3 sequences, 11% to 15% of them present only once. Sequenced material: PBMCs from blood, taken 14 to 15 days before vaccination. These receptors were obtained from a man aged 45-65 years who received an inactivated influenza vaccine.

This clonotype was picked up one time. The rearrangement links TRBV29-1 to TRBJ2-2; D unresolved. Trimming shortened V by 4 bases and J by 0 bases, and 9 bases separated the two germline ends. The CDR3 is 14 amino acids. Germline V gene data show CDR1 as SQVTM and CDR2 as ANQGSEA. The CDR3: CSVVSQSNTGELFF. The DNA of the CDR3 is TGCAGCGTTGTCTCGCAGTCGAACACCGGGGAGCTGTTTTTT.

In its sample, this clonotype was seen a few times. CDR3 nucleotides: TGTGCCGCAGGGACCTACGAGCAGTACTTC. It encodes CAAGTYEQYF. This sequence joins TRBV6-5 and TRBJ2-7, with D possibly matching TRBD1 (5 bases). Germline values: CDR1 MNHEY, CDR2 SVGAGI. CDR3 size: 10 residues. Trimming removed 11 bases at V and 2 bases at J, with 7 bases between.

This clonotype was observed a handful of times. The chain is built from TRBV5-8 and TRBJ2-7; 10 bases match TRBD1. V dropped 3 bases and J dropped 12; count of bases not matched to a gene: 12. The CDR3 length is 14 residues. From germline, CDR1 is SGHTS and CDR2 YDEGEE. The CDR3 DNA sequence: TGTGCCAGCAGCTGGAGACAGGGGGCGGGTGTTCGGTACTTC. Translation gives CASSWRQGAGVRYF.

This clonotype was picked up many times. V and J are TRBV5-1 and TRBJ2-7; 10 positions match TRBD1. Looked up from germline, CDR1 is SGHRS and CDR2 is YFSETQ. The CDR3 is 13 residues long. With V trimmed by 3 bases and J by 4 bases, 1 base remained unmatched. CDR3 region: CASSSGQGYEQYF. CDR3 bases: TGCGCCAGCAGCTCGGGACAGGGGTACGAGCAGTACTTC.

The V gene is TRBV12-3 or TRBV12-4, the J gene TRBJ2-7; no clear D gene. The V end lost 5 bases, the J end lost 6 bases, and 20 bases lay between the germline ends. The CDR3 totals 15 residues. This CDR3 is CASSPAPGTLGEQYF. Written as DNA, the CDR3 is TGTGCCAGCAGTCCCGCCCCGGGTACCCTTGGCGAGCAGTACTTC.

This clonotype rates as medium-sized. V gene TRBV5-1 combines with J gene TRBJ2-3; unclear D gene. CDR3 length equals 13 residues. V was shortened by 1 base and J by 2 bases, with 5 bases between the two germline ends. Looked up from germline, CDR1 is SGHRS and CDR2 is YFSETQ. This CDR3 is CASSLQDTDTQYF. DNA for the CDR3: TGCGCCAGCAGCTTGCAGGACACAGATACGCAGTATTTT.

This clonotype was seen ten or more times. J is TRBJ2-1 and V is TRBV7-3, with D possibly being TRBD2 (5 bases). Trimming shortened V by 4 bases and J by 3 bases, and 10 bases separated the two germline ends. This CDR3 comprises 14 residues. Germline CDR1 and CDR2: SGHTA and FQGTGA. Here the CDR3 reads CASSSLSGYNEQFF. The CDR3 DNA reads as TGTGCCAGCAGCTCACTGAGCGGCTACAATGAGCAGTTCTTC.

This clonotype was observed a handful of times. The V and J genes are TRBV3-1 and TRBJ2-1, with D possibly matching TRBD2 (6 bases). CDR3 length equals 17 residues. Between the trimmed V and J ends, which lost 0 bases and 9 bases, there was a span of 21 bases. CDR1 is LGHDT, CDR2 YNNKEL, per germline (reference sequence). Here the CDR3 DNA reads TGTGCCAGCAGCCAAGATTCTCTAGCGCTATCCAGCACTGAGCAGTTCTTC. Amino acids: CASSQDSLALSSTEQFF.

This clonotype came up a few times. CDR3 residues: CASSLGLGGVADTQYF. The CDR3 DNA follows: TGTGCCAGCAGCTTAGGTTTAGGGGGCGTTGCAGATACGCAGTATTTT. The chain has TRBV7-2 and TRBJ2-3; 7 bases map to TRBD1. CDR1 and CDR2 from the germline V gene are SGHTA and FQGNSA. The V segment lost 1 base and the J segment 4 bases; nucleotides outside the gene matches: 8. The CDR3 runs 16 residues.

This clonotype has just a few counts. The chain employs TRBV6-5 and TRBJ2-1; D is undetermined. Germline loops: CDR1 MNHEY, CDR2 SVGAGI. The CDR3 extends over 15 amino acids. Trimming removed 0 bases at V and 4 bases at J, with 10 bases between. The CDR3 loop is CASSYSSTQYNEQFF. The CDR3 DNA sequence: TGTGCCAGCAGTTACTCGTCAACCCAATACAATGAGCAGTTCTTC.

This clonotype was recorded a few times. The chain recombines TRBV7-2 with TRBJ2-1; 7 nucleotides agree with TRBD2. The CDR3 sequence is 14 residues long. Germline V gene lookup returns CDR1 SGHTA and CDR2 FQGNSA. Trimming took 5 bases from V and 8 from J; bases not matched to a gene: 9. The CDR3 is CASSRSGTPDEQFF. Here the CDR3 DNA reads TGTGCCAGCAGCCGAAGCGGGACGCCGGATGAGCAGTTCTTC.

This clonotype was observed a few times. The chain recombines TRBV6-2 or TRBV6-3 with TRBJ1-1, with a possible D match to TRBD1 (5 bases). Germline-derived CDR1 and CDR2 are MNHEY and SVGEGT. The CDR3 covers 14 residues. The ends were cut back, 5 bases at V and 0 bases at J, with 10 bases in the middle. The CDR3 protein is CASSTDNLNTEAFF. For the CDR3, the DNA is TGTGCCAGCAGTACGGACAATTTGAACACTGAAGCTTTCTTT.

In its sample, this clonotype was seen a few times. The rearrangement links TRBV20-1 to TRBJ2-1, with D possibly TRBD2 on 7 matching bases. Trimming took off 1 base at V and 6 bases at J, with 16 bases between the two ends. CDR1 DFQATT and CDR2 SNEGSKA come from the germline V gene (reference sequence). This CDR3 contains 15 residues. The CDR3 bases are TGCAGTGCTAGAGCCCTTGGGGGGGCGGGCAATGAGCAGTTCTTC. As protein: CSARALGGAGNEQFF.

This clonotype occurred a few times. The chain combines TRBV6-5 with TRBJ2-5; 7 bases line up with TRBD1. The CDR3 is 14 residues long. Germline lookup yields CDR1 MNHEY and CDR2 SVGAGI. J lost 4 bases, V lost 2 bases, and 4 bases had no gene match. CDR3 coding DNA: TGTGCCAGCAGTTACGACAGGGCGGGAGAGACCCAGTACTTC. This sequence encodes CASSYDRAGETQYF.

The rearrangement links TRBV15 to TRBJ1-5, with D maybe TRBD1 (6 bases). V was pared by 4 bases and J by 3 bases, with 13 bases between. This CDR3 spans 15 amino acids. Germline CDR1 LNHNV, CDR2 YYDKDF (reference sequence). Here the CDR3 reads CATSTIGQSNQPQHF. DNA for the CDR3: TGTGCCACCAGCACCATAGGACAGTCCAATCAGCCCCAGCATTTT.

The table lists this clonotype with many counts. This rearrangement joins TRBV7-9 to TRBJ1-2; D ambiguous. The CDR3 has 15 amino acids. Trimming removed 1 base at V and 0 bases at J, with 9 bases between. The germline gives CDR1 SEHNR, CDR2 FQNEAQ (reference sequence). In DNA form, the CDR3 reads TGTGCCAGCAGCTTAGGGACCGAAGCTAACTATGGCTACACCTTC. Translated, it gives CASSLGTEANYGYTF.

This chain uses TRBV20-1 with TRBJ1-2, with D unresolved. Germline V gives CDR1 DFQATT, CDR2 SNEGSKA (reference sequence). This CDR3 contains 13 residues. The CDR3 is CSPIPGRGYGYTF. The CDR3 DNA reads TGCAGCCCTATTCCGGGTCGCGGGTATGGCTACACCTTC.

The V and J genes are TRBV11-1 and TRBJ1-1, with D possibly being TRBD1 (5 bases). This CDR3 is 18 amino acids long. The germline V and J ends were trimmed by 3 bases and 1 base, with 21 bases remaining between them. Germline V CDR1 and CDR2: SGHAT, FQDESV (reference sequence). CDR3 protein: CASSLHVGELKGNTEAFF. The DNA of the CDR3 is TGTGCCAGCAGCTTGCATGTAGGGGAATTAAAGGGGAACACTGAAGCTTTCTTT.

V usage is TRBV18 and J usage is TRBJ1-5; D remains ambiguous. The germline gives CDR1 KGHSH, CDR2 LQKENI. V dropped 3 bases and J dropped 6 bases, with 12 bases sitting between them. The CDR3 consists of 14 residues. For the CDR3, the DNA is TGTGCCAGCTCACCTGCAGGCTGGAGTCAGCCCCAGCATTTT. This gives the protein CASSPAGWSQPQHF.

This clonotype was detected a few times. The genes are TRBV4-3 and TRBJ2-7; no clear D. The V gene's germline CDR1 is LGHNA and CDR2 YSLEER. CDR3 size: 17 residues. Trimming pared 0 bases from V and 0 bases from J, leaving 15 bases between. The CDR3 region is CASSQEHSRQSSYEQYF. In DNA form, the CDR3 reads TGCGCCAGCAGCCAAGAACACTCTCGTCAGAGCTCCTACGAGCAGTACTTC.

DNA of the CDR3: TGCAGTGCCGATGGGACAGGGGAGGAGAGGGTGGAGACCCAGTACTTC. Its translation: CSADGTGEERVETQYF. The chain carries TRBV20-1 and TRBJ2-5; 10 bases fit TRBD1. The CDR3 length is 16 residues. The V segment lost 6 bases and the J segment 5 bases; nucleotides outside the gene matches: 15. Germline lookup yields CDR1 DFQATT and CDR2 SNEGSKA (reference sequence).

This clonotype was detected only a few times. The rearrangement uses TRBV15 and TRBJ2-2; D remains ambiguous. The germline CDR1 and CDR2 sequences are LNHNV and YYDKDF (reference sequence). V was clipped by 3 bases and J by 6 bases, with 8 bases between them. This CDR3 region has 13 residues. CDR3 DNA: TGTGCCACCAGCAGCACGAGTTCCGGGGAGCTGTTTTTT. It codes for CATSSTSSGELFF. Full variable domain (rest looked up from reference TRBV15 and TRBJ2-2): DAMVIQNPRYQVTQFGKPVTLSCSQTLNHNVMYWYQQKSSQAPKLLFHYYDKDFNNEADTPDNFQSRRPNTSFCFLDIRSPGLGDTAMYLCATSSTSSGELFFGEGSRLTVL.

The genes are TRBV28 and TRBJ1-2; TRBD1 matches 8 bases. This CDR3 has 13 residues. Looked up from germline, CDR1 is MDHEN and CDR2 is SYDVKM. The V gene end was trimmed by 3 bases and the J gene end by 6 bases; junction bases not matched to a gene: 3. The CDR3 spells CASSFRGRDGYTF. CDR3 DNA sequence: TGTGCCAGCAGTTTCAGGGGGCGGGATGGCTACACCTTC.

This clonotype was seen more than once but under ten times. This chain joins TRBV30 and TRBJ1-2; maybe TRBD1 (6 bases). V lost 4 bases and J lost 4, with 16 bases in between. This CDR3 is built from 14 residues. Germline V gene lookup returns CDR1 GTSNPN and CDR2 SVGIG (reference sequence). The CDR3 DNA reads TGTGCCTGGACTCGGGGGGGGCGCGGCTATGGCTACACCTTC. Translating it yields CAWTRGGRGYGYTF.

A few counts support this clonotype. The chain uses TRBV5-1 and TRBJ2-6; 9 nucleotides agree with TRBD1. Trimming took 3 bases from V and 4 from J; bases not matched to a gene: 11. The CDR3 consists of 18 residues. CDR1 is SGHRS and CDR2 is YFSETQ in the germline V gene. Written as DNA, the CDR3 is TGCGCCAGCAGCTCCGGACAGGGGATATCCTCCGGGGCCAACGTCCTGACTTTC. Translated: CASSSGQGISSGANVLTF.

This clonotype was detected a few times. This rearrangement joins TRBV5-6 to TRBJ1-1, with no clear D. CDR1 is SGHDT, CDR2 YYEEEE, per germline. V lost 4 bases and J lost 0, with 10 bases in between. The CDR3 is 14 residues long. This chain's CDR3 is CASSRRDLNTEAFF. The DNA for the CDR3 is TGTGCCAGCAGCCGCAGAGACCTGAACACTGAAGCTTTCTTT.

This clonotype was counted between two and nine times. The chain couples TRBV7-2 to TRBJ2-3; TRBD2 might be the D (6 bases). From germline, CDR1 is SGHTA and CDR2 FQGNSA. V was shortened by 2 bases and J by 1 base, with 16 bases between the two germline ends. The CDR3 is 17 amino acids. CDR3 DNA: TGTGCCAGCAGCTTAAAAGTTGGGGCTAGCGGCACAGATACGCAGTATTTT. Residues: CASSLKVGASGTDTQYF.

This clonotype was counted a few times. The chain employs TRBV25-1 and TRBJ1-1; 7 bases fit TRBD1. V was pared by 5 bases and J by 5 bases, with 5 bases of the junction left unmatched. Germline V gene sequence: CDR1 MGHDK, CDR2 SYGVNS. This CDR3 has 13 residues. CDR3 DNA sequence: TGTGCCAGCAGTAAAACAGGGGCAACTGAAGCTTTCTTT. This encodes CASSKTGATEAFF.

Only a few counts were recorded for this clonotype. V is TRBV14 and J is TRBJ1-6; tentative D call: TRBD1 (5 bases). There are 14 residues in the CDR3. V gave up 4 bases and J gave up 6 bases, with 10 bases separating them. The V gene's germline CDR1 is SGHDN and CDR2 FVKESK. The CDR3 loop is CASSLRTSNSPLHF. CDR3 bases: TGTGCCAGCAGCCTCCGGACAAGTAATTCACCCCTCCACTTT. The full variable domain, with the rest looked up from reference TRBV14 and TRBJ1-6, is EAGVTQFPSHSVIEKGQTVTLRCDPISGHDNLYWYRRVMGKEIKFLLHFVKESKQDESGMPNNRFLAERTGGTYSTLKVQPAELEDSGVYFCASSLRTSNSPLHFGNGTRLTVT.

This chain links TRBV25-1 with TRBJ1-2; D might be TRBD1 (6 bases). The CDR3 has 12 amino acids. Deletions cut 6 bases from V and 5 bases from J, with 10 bases between. CDR1 and CDR2 from the germline V gene are MGHDK and SYGVNS. The DNA of the CDR3 is TGTGCCAGCAGCACAGGGAGATATGGCTACACCTTC. Amino acids: CASSTGRYGYTF.